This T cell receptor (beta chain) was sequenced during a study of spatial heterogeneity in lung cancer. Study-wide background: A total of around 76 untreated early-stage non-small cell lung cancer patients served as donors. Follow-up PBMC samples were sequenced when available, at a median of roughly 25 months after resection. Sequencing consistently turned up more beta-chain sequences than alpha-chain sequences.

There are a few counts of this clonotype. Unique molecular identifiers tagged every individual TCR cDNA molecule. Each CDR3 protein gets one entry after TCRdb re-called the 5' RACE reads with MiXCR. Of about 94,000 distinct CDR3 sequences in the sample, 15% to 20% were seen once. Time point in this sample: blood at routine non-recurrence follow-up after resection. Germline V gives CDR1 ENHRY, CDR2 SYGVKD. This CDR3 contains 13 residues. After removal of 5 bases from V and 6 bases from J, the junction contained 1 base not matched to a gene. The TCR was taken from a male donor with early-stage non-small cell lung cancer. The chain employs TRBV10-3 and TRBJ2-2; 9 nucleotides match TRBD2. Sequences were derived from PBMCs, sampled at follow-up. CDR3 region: CAISSSGAGELFF. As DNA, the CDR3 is TGTGCCATCAGTTCTAGCGGGGCCGGGGAGCTGTTTTTT.